This is a list of T cell receptor beta chains from one sample in a study of T cell responses to AZD1222 COVID-19 vaccine. Clones were sequenced by immunoSEQ multiplex PCR, and TCRdb holds only the in-frame ones, with some missing. The sample consists of about 130,000 clones, 88% of them appearing once. Sequenced material: peripheral blood, taken on day 0 of MenACWY control vaccination. The source is an adult in good health. Both conserved end residues are part of each CDR3. The order of the fields is CDR3 length, J gene, clone size, V gene, CDR3 protein. Clone size is stated in some rows and not others, as once, few, many or a class when expanded.

CDR3 length: 17
J gene: TRBJ2-3
clone size: NA
V gene: TRBV6-4
CDR3 protein: CASSLWGEGRLGDTQYF

CDR3 length: 15
J gene: TRBJ1-3
clone size: NA
V gene: TRBV5-1
CDR3 protein: CASSLTGYSGNTIYF

CDR3 length: 16
J gene: TRBJ2-1
clone size: NA
V gene: TRBV7-3
CDR3 protein: CASSWTSGSSYNEQFF

CDR3 length: 13
J gene: TRBJ1-2
clone size: once
V gene: TRBV11-2
CDR3 protein: CASSWDVGNGYTF

CDR3 length: 15
J gene: TRBJ2-7
clone size: few
V gene: TRBV19
CDR3 protein: CASSWGTGDSYEQYF

CDR3 length: 16
J gene: TRBJ2-1
clone size: NA
V gene: TRBV6-1
CDR3 protein: CASSVEALAAGAEQFF

CDR3 length: 18
J gene: TRBJ1-2
clone size: NA
V gene: TRBV9
CDR3 protein: CASSVVVVPRQGNYGYTF

CDR3 length: 12
J gene: TRBJ1-3
clone size: NA
V gene: TRBV19
CDR3 protein: CATRSSGNTIYF

CDR3 length: 13
J gene: TRBJ1-2
clone size: few
V gene: TRBV27
CDR3 protein: CALRRSLDDGYTF

CDR3 length: 12
J gene: TRBJ2-5
clone size: NA
V gene: TRBV6-4
CDR3 protein: CARGPMGETQYF

CDR3 length: 16
J gene: TRBJ2-2
clone size: NA
V gene: TRBV28
CDR3 protein: CASRPIHGRATGELFF

CDR3 length: 14
J gene: TRBJ1-1
clone size: NA
V gene: TRBV28
CDR3 protein: CASSLLDGNTEAFF

CDR3 length: 15
J gene: TRBJ1-4
clone size: once
V gene: TRBV28
CDR3 protein: CASSHRGFTNEKLFF